This T cell receptor beta chain appears in the sequencing data of a study of blood T cells in healthy people across ages. The study's findings and limits: In older individuals, TCR beta diversity per million T cells was lower, falling roughly linearly with age. Because sorting was not performed, PBMCs prevented conclusive naive versus antigen-experienced comparison.

Together with a sample-barcoded 5' primer, a J-beta primer mix was included in a second PCR lasting roughly 6 to 12 cycles. Every sample produced at least 2.5 million CDR3-containing paired-end reads. TCRdb fed the 5' RACE reads into MiXCR, producing one record per CDR3 protein. Here the sample spans roughly 1,500,000 distinct CDR3 sequences, about 32% being singletons. The CDR3 runs 14 residues. Trimming removed 3 bases from V and 5 bases from J, with 11 bases in between. Germline-derived CDR1 and CDR2 are MNHEY and SMNVEV (reference sequence). The sample, roughly 9.1 milliliters of peripheral blood, was drawn from each donor. This clonotype was counted only a few times. Its antigen is undetermined.

This sequence was found in a woman under 40 in good health. This chain connects TRBV27 to TRBJ2-1; possible D gene TRBD2, 5 bases. Material: blood. In DNA form, the CDR3 reads TGTGCCAGCAGTTTTGCAGGACTGCACAATGAGCAGTTCTTC. The encoded protein is CASSFAGLHNEQFF.